The 9 T cell receptor beta chains presented below share a single source sample, sequenced in a study of T-cell memory formation after mild COVID-19. TCRdb re-derived calls from the 5' RACE reads in MiXCR, one entry per CDR3 protein. Of 300,000 to 400,000 distinct CDR3 sequences in the sample, approximately 29% were seen once. The sample taken for sequencing was PBMCs or a T cell subset sorted from them (not recorded which). The receptors were gathered from an adult woman who had mild COVID-19 (a few samples of this study predate the infection). Cell type and time point are not known.

The rearrangement joins TRBV15 to TRBJ2-1; 8 nucleotides line up with TRBD2. The germline V gene encodes CDR1 LNHNV and CDR2 YYDKDF (reference sequence). V was clipped by 5 bases and J by 3 bases; unmatched bases: 15. The CDR3 length is 18 residues. The CDR3: CATSVSPHPSGFYNEQFF. The CDR3 region has the DNA TGTGCCACCAGCGTTTCCCCTCACCCTAGCGGGTTCTACAATGAGCAGTTCTTC.

In this sample, this clonotype turned up a few times. The CDR3 DNA sequence: TGTGCCAGCAGCCACACTGACAGGGACGGCTATGGCTACACCTTC. The encoded protein is CASSHTDRDGYGYTF. This chain uses TRBV4-2 with TRBJ1-2, with TRBD1 matching over 7 bases. Germline trimming cut 3 bases from V and 4 bases from J; bases unmatched to any gene: 8. The CDR3 extends over 15 amino acids. Germline loops: CDR1 LGHNA, CDR2 YNFKEQ.

This sequence joins TRBV2 and TRBJ2-3; no clear D gene. Deletions cut 7 bases from V and 0 bases from J, with 14 bases between. CDR1 SNHLY and CDR2 FYNNEI come from the germline V gene. This CDR3 is 15 amino acids long. The CDR3 nucleotides read TGTGCCAGCAAGATTATGGGCCCTAGCACAGATACGCAGTATTTT. Its translation: CASKIMGPSTDTQYF.

The V gene is TRBV20-1, the J gene TRBJ1-1; D unclear. Trimming cost V 3 bases and J 5 bases, with 13 bases left between them. CDR1 DFQATT and CDR2 SNEGSKA come from the germline V gene (reference sequence). The CDR3 is 13 residues long. The CDR3 nucleotides are TGCAGTGCTAGCGAGGCCTTGGGGACTGAAGCTTTCTTT. Translating gives CSASEALGTEAFF.

The chain combines TRBV18 with TRBJ2-1; tentatively, D is TRBD1 (5 bases). The V end lost 5 bases, the J end lost 12 bases, and 20 bases lay between the germline ends. This CDR3 is 14 amino acids long. Germline values: CDR1 KGHSH, CDR2 LQKENI. The CDR3 protein is CASSESPGKGWQFF. The CDR3 DNA is TGTGCCAGCTCAGAAAGCCCGGGCAAGGGGTGGCAGTTCTTC.

CDR3 residues: CSVVLYDGISKNIQYF. CDR3 bases: TGCAGCGTTGTCCTATACGATGGGATATCCAAAAACATTCAGTACTTC. This chain uses TRBV29-1 with TRBJ2-4; unclear D gene. CDR3 length: 16 residues. Trimming pared 4 bases from V and 2 bases from J, leaving 18 bases between. Per the germline V gene, CDR1 is SQVTM and CDR2 is ANQGSEA.

There are a few counts of this clonotype. The chain couples TRBV24-1 to TRBJ2-3; the match to TRBD1 covers 7 bases. This CDR3 region has 13 residues. Trimming removed 7 bases from V and 5 bases from J; junction bases left unmatched: 5. Germline CDR1 KGHDR, CDR2 SFDVKD. As DNA, the CDR3 is TGTGCCACCAGACACAGGGGTGAAGATACGCAGTATTTT. This gives the protein CATRHRGEDTQYF.

V is TRBV12-3 or TRBV12-4 and J is TRBJ1-1; 7 nucleotides agree with TRBD1. J gave up 1 base and V 5 bases, and 10 bases lay outside the gene matches. The CDR3 sequence is 16 residues long. CDR3 DNA sequence: TGTGCCAGCAGTCAATCTTGGAGACAGGGGAACACTGAAGCTTTCTTT. Translating gives CASSQSWRQGNTEAFF.

This clonotype was counted many times. The rearrangement links TRBV23-1 to TRBJ2-7, with 9 bases identical to TRBD2. TRBV23-1 is an ORF; its function is uncertain. Trimming removed 3 bases from V and 6 bases from J; junction bases left unmatched: 15. The CDR3 covers 17 residues. In nucleotides, the CDR3 is TGCGCCAGCAGTCACCCGGGGGGACTAGCATTTTCATGCGAGCAGTACTTC. Protein sequence: CASSHPGGLAFSCEQYF.